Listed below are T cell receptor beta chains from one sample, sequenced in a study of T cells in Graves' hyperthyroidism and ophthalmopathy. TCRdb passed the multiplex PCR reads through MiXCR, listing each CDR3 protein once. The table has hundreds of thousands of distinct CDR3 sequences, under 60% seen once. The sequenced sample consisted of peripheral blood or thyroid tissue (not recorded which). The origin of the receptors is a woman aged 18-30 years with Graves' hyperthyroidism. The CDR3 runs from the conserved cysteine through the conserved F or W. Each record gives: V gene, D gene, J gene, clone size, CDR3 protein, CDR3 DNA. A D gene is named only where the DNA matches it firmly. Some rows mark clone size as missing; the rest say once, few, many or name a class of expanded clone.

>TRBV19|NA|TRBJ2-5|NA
CASSMVGQVAQETQYF
TGTGCCAGTAGTATGGTGGGGCAGGTCGCTCAAGAGACCCAGTACTTC
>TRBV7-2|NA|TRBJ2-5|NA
CASSLAVEIFQETQYF
TGTGCCAGCAGCTTAGCGGTTGAGATTTTCCAAGAGACCCAGTACTTC
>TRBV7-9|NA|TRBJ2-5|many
CASSEYQETQYF
TGTGCCAGCAGTGAGTACCAAGAGACCCAGTACTTC
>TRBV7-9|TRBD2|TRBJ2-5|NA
CASSARRGGETQYF
TGTGCCAGCAGTGCTAGACGGGGGGGGGAGACCCAGTACTTC
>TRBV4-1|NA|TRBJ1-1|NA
CASSQVFGTEAFF
TGCGCCAGCAGCCAAGTATTCGGTACTGAAGCTTTCTTT
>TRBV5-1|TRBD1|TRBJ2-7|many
CASSLGTGGYEQYF
TGTGCCAGCAGCCTAGGGACAGGGGGATACGAGCAGTACTTC
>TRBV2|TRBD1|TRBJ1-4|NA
CAIRRRGTDEKLFF
TGTGCCATTCGTCGCCGGGGGACAGATGAAAAACTGTTTTTT
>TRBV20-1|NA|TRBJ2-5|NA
CSAQRGDPKYF
TGCAGTGCCCAGCGCGGGGACCCGAAGTACTTC
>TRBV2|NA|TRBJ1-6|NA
CASSEQVDTYNSPLHF
TGTGCCAGCAGTGAACAAGTAGACACCTATAATTCACCCCTCCACTTT
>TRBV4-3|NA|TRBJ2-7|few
CASSQEGREREQYF
TGCGCCAGCAGCCAAGAAGGGCGAGAGCGAGAGCAGTACTTC
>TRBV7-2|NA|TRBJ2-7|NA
CASSSQWGETALRGAYEQYF
TGTGCCAGCAGCTCCCAGTGGGGTGAGACGGCTTTAAGGGGCGCCTACGAGCAGTACTTC
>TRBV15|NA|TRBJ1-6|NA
CATSSLGMRNSPLHF
TGTGCCACCAGCAGCCTGGGAATGAGGAATTCACCCCTCCACTTT
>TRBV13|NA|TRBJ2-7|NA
CASSKLSWGRRVSEQYF
TGTGCCAGCAGCAAACTTAGTTGGGGAAGGAGGGTTAGCGAGCAGTACTTC
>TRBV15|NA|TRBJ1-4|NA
CATSKDRGSMATNEKLFF
TGTGCCACCAGCAAGGACAGAGGGTCGATGGCAACTAATGAAAAACTGTTTTTT
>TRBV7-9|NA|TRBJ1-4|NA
CASSLGALLSRAEGLFF
TGTGCCAGCAGCTTGGGGGCCCTACTGAGCCGAGCTGAAGGACTGTTTTTT
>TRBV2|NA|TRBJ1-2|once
CARAWSMRGGGYTF
TGTGCCCGAGCCTGGTCAATGAGGGGTGGTGGCTACACCTTC
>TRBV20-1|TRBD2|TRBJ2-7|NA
CSASGGTSGYEQYF
TGCAGTGCTAGTGGTGGGACTAGCGGCTACGAGCAGTACTTC
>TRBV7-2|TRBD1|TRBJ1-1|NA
CASSLLTGFPEAFF
TGTGCCAGCAGCCTCCTGACAGGGTTCCCTGAAGCTTTCTTT